Included here is one T cell receptor (beta chain) sequence, with context. The clone's antigen remains unknown. There are no base qualities to consult, and no much larger clone falls within one base. The CDR1 and CDR2 encoded by the germline V gene (reference sequence) are MNHEY and SMNVEV. Taken from cysteine to phenylalanine, the CDR3 has 14 residues. Only CDR3 DNA remains: 42 bases, in frame from the first base. Trimming accounts for 8 bases at V and 7 bases at J, while the number of junction bases matched to no gene is 11. The data derive from a study of shared clonotypes between healthy human individuals (dated by TCRdb to 2020 to 2021). Context from the whole study: Two women and a few men aged 18 to 49 years were included in the cohort. For each donor, CD4 naive and CD4 memory were each given three plates, CD8 naive was given two plates, and CD8 memory was given one plate. To estimate repertoire size and how much clonotypes are shared between individuals, the study performed deep sequencing of blood TCR repertoires from five healthy adults. To increase sequencing depth and limit assay-specific biases, TCR repertoire library preparation and sequencing were carried out by different laboratories using diverse techniques. Each donor's leukapheresis produced roughly between roughly 0.85 and 10 billion PBMCs.

The research as a whole found: Naive subsets generally had larger estimated clonotype richness than memory subsets did. Because the study included a small number of donors, the genetic and exposure-history diversity represented was limited. Pairwise subsampling indicated that sequencing depth was expected to affect the degree of clonotype sharing among donors. About 5% of naive CD4, roughly 3.6% of naive CD8, 2% to 2.5% of memory CD4, and roughly 0.4% of memory CD8 clonotypes were shared across several donors. Only blood was sampled, and tissue TCR repertoires likely differ from those in blood. Higher generation probabilities were observed for clonotypes shared by all four sorted-subset donors than for non-shared clonotypes. Incomplete sequencing was indicated by rarefaction of sorted-subset datasets, despite the large sequencing depth.

CD8 naive samples were obtained by positive selection for CCR7 among CD45RO-negative cells, yielding a CD45RA+CCR7+ population from which TemRA cells were excluded. The donors were healthy, HIV-negative adults who had no recently reported acute infections or vaccinations. Every donor was a Caucasian adult residing in Nashville, Tennessee, USA. Blood was obtained by leukapheresis, after which PBMCs were separated by Ficoll-Histopaque density gradient centrifugation and cryopreserved in liquid nitrogen vapor phase. Analytical flow cytometry was used to check the purity and quantity of every magnetically sorted T cell population. From each sorted fraction, genomic DNA was isolated and quantified by UV absorbance on a Nanodrop 2000c. Using the deep immunoSEQ assay, TCR CDR3 regions were amplified from genomic DNA by multiplex PCR. For each cell subset, the extracted genomic DNA was distributed evenly across all wells of several immunoSEQ 96-well plates, and each plate served as one replicate. Each replicate PCR for sorted subsets received about 180 ng genomic DNA, equal to tens of thousands of T cell genomes. The purified libraries were quantified using a Qubit 3.0 fluorometer, sized with a Bioanalyzer 2100, and then quantified again using the KAPA Library Quantification kit. Every immunoSEQ 96-well plate was sequenced on a dedicated single-read 150-cycle Illumina NextSeq 550 flow cell. The paper's data handling went like this. Because the immunoSEQ output included only junctional sequences and no quality scores, the filtering could not be the same as the filtering used for full-length reads. Sequences were annotated with PyIR, a Python wrapper for IgBLAST v1.9, using IMGT germline references to assign V/J genes and CDR3. Reads were removed for weak V/J assignments (E-value above 1e-6), missing CDR3, stop codons, out-of-frame junctions, or ambiguous translated residues. V3J clonotypes were defined as sequences sharing the same inferred V gene, J gene, and CDR3 amino acid sequence. To compute the percentage overlap between repertoires, the number of shared unique clonotypes was divided by the size of the smaller repertoire. Repertoire richness was assessed with RTK rarefaction, the Chao1 estimator, and Recon v2.1 estimates of unobserved clonotypes. Generation probabilities for all TCRbeta clonotypes obtained by the gDNA method from four donors were computed using OLGA. Sourced from immuneACCESS, this table was stored by TCRdb with only in-frame sequences that have V and J called. A share of the clones is absent; for the studies checked, an unresolved V gene accounts for under half, and the remainder has no known explanation. Clone size and the V and J calls come from that table; the DNA yielded D and trimming. This sample has under 850,000 clones in its table, and over 90% of those were observed once. The ten largest clonotypes hold less than 25% of the sample.

The V and J genes are TRBV27 and TRBJ2-7, with 10 central nucleotides matching TRBD1. The specimen sequenced was naive CD8+ T cells sorted from blood. Sample cell subset or site, as interpreted from the label and publication: CD45RA+CCR7+. This receptor was obtained from a man in his thirties or forties in good health. CDR3 reads: CASGPGQGLSEQYF. The DNA reads TGTGCCAGCGGCCCGGGACAGGGGCTCTCTGAGCAGTACTTC.